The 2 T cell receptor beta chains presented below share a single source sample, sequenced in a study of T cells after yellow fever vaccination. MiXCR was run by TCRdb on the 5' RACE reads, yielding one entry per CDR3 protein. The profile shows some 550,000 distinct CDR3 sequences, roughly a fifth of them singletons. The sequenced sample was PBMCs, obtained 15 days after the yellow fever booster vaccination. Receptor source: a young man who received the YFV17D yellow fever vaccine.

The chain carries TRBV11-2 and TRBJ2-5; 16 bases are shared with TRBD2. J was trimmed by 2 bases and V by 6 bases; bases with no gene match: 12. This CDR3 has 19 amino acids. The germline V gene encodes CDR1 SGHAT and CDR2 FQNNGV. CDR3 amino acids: CASSTPPGTSGRAQETQYF. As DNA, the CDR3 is TGTGCCAGCAGTACTCCTCCCGGGACTAGCGGGAGGGCTCAAGAGACCCAGTACTTC.

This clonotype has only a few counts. The CDR3 DNA is TGCAGTGCCTACTCTGGAAACACCATATATTTT. This translates into CSAYSGNTIYF. The chain is built from TRBV20-1 and TRBJ1-3; no clear D. The length of the CDR3 is 11 residues. V lost 6 bases to trimming and J lost 0 bases, with 3 bases between them. Looked up from germline, CDR1 is DFQATT and CDR2 is SNEGSKA (reference sequence).